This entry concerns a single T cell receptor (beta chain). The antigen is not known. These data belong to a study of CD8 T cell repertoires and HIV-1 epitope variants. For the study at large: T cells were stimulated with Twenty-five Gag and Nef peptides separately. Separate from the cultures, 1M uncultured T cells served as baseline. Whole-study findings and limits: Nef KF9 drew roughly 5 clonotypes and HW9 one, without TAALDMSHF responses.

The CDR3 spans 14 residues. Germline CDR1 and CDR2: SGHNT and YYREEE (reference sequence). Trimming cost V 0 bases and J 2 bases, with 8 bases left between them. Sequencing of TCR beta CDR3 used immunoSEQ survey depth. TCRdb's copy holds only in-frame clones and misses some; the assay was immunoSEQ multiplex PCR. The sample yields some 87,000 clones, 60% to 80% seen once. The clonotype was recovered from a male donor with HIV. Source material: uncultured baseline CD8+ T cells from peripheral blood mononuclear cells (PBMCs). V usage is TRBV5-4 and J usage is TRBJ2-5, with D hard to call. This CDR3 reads CASSLGAPQETQYF. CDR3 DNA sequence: TGTGCCAGCAGCTTGGGGGCACCACAAGAGACCCAGTACTTC.